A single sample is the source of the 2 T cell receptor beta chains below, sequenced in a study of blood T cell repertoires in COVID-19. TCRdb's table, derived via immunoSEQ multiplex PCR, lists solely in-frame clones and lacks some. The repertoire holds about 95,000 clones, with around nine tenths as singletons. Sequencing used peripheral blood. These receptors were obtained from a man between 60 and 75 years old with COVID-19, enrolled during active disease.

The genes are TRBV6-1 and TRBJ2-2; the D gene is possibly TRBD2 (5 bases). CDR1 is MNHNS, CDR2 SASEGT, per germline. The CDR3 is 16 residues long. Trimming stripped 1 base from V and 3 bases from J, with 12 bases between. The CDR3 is CASSEVRGIDTGELFF. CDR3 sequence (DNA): TGTGCCAGCAGTGAAGTTCGGGGAATCGACACCGGGGAGCTGTTTTTT.

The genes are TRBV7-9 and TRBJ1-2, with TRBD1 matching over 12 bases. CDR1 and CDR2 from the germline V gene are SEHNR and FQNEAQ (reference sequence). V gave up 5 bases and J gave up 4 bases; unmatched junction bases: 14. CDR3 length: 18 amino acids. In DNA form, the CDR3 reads TGTGCCAGCAGCCGTACCCCGTTTCCGGGACAGGGGGCCTATGGCTACACCTTC. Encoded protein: CASSRTPFPGQGAYGYTF.